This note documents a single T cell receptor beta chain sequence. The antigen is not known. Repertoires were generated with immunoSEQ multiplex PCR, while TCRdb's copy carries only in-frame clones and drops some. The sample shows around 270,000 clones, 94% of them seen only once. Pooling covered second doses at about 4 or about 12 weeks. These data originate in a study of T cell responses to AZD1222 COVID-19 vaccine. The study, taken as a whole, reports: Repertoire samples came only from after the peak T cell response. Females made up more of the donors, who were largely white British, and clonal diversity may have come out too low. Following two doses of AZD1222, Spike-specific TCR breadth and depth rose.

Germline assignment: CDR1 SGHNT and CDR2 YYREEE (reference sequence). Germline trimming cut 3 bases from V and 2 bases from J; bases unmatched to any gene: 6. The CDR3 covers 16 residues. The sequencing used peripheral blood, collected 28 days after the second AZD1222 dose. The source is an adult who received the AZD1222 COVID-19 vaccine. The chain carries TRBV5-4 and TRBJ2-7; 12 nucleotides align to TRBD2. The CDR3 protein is CASSWGTSGPTYEQYF. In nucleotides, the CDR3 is TGTGCCAGCAGCTGGGGGACTAGCGGGCCCACCTACGAGCAGTACTTC.